This paragraph reports one TCR beta chain. This entry is derived from a study of blood T cell repertoires in COVID-19. The overall study: Collection of acute and convalescent COVID-19 samples took place in the United States, Italy and Spain. Nucleic acid was either cDNA or gDNA, and it came from T cells, B-cell-depleted T cells, or PBMCs.

In the original processing: Quantification of nucleated cells was approximated via reference gene primer amplification. Produced via immunoSEQ multiplex PCR; TCRdb's table is partial and in-frame only. D and trimming were read from the DNA, whereas the V and J calls and clone size are those reported in that table. The sample records around 98,000 clones, about 81% being singletons. Trimming took 6 bases from V and 4 from J; bases not matched to a gene: 6. The CDR3 covers 14 residues. Per germline, CDR1 SNHLY and CDR2 FYNNEI. This sequence originates from a woman between 55 and 75 years old with acute or convalescent COVID-19. This chain uses TRBV2 with TRBJ1-5, with 7 bases identical to TRBD1. The sequencing sample was made of peripheral blood. The CDR3 sequence: CASRATGTNQPQHF. CDR3 nucleotide sequence: TGTGCCAGCAGAGCGACAGGGACGAATCAGCCCCAGCATTTT.